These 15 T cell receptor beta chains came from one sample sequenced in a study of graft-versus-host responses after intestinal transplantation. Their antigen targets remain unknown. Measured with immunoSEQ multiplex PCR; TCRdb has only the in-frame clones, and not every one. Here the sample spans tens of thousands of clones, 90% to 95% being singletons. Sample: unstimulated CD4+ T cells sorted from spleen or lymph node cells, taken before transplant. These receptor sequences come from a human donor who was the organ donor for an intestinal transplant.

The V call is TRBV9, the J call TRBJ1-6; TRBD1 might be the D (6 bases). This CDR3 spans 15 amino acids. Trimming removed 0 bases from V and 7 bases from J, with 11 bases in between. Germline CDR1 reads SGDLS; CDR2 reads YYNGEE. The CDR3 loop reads CASSVGGGGNSPLHF. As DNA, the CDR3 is TGTGCCAGCAGCGTAGGGGGGGGCGGGAATTCACCCCTCCACTTT. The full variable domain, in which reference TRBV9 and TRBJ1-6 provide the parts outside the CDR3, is DSGVTQTPKHLITATGQRVTLRCSPRSGDLSVYWYQQSLDQGLQFLIQYYNGEERAKGNILERFSAQQFPDLHSELNLSSLELGDSALYFCASSVGGGGNSPLHFGNGTRLTVT.

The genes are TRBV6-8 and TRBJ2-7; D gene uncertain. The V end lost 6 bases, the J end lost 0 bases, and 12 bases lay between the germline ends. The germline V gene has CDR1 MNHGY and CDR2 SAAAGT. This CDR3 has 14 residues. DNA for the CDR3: TGTGCCAGCAGCAGACGGTGCAACTCCTACGAGCAGTACTTC. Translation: CASSRRCNSYEQYF.

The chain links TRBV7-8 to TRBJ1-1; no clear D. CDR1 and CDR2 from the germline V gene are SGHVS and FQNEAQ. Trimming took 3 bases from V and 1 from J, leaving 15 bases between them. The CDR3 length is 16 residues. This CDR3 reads CASSFQGIGKNTEAFF. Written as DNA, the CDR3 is TGTGCCAGCAGCTTTCAAGGGATAGGGAAGAACACTGAAGCTTTCTTT. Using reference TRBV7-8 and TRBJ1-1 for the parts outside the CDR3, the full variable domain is GAGVSQSPRYKVAKRGQDVALRCDPISGHVSLFWYQQALGQGPEFLTYFQNEAQLDKSGLPSDRFFAERPEGSVSTLKIQRTQQEDSAVYLCASSFQGIGKNTEAFFGQGTRLTVV.

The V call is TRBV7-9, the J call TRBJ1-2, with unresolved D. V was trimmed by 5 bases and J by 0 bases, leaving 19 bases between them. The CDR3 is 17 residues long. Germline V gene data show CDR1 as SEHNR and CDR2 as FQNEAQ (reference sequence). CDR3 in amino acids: CASSPNNPNRANYGYTF. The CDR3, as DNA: TGTGCCAGCAGCCCTAATAATCCCAACCGTGCTAACTATGGCTACACCTTC.

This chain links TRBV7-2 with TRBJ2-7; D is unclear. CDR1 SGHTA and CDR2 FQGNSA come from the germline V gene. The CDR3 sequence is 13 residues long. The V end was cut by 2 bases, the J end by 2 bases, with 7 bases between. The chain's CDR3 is CASSLTDTYEQYF. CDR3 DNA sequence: TGTGCCAGCAGCTTAACAGACACCTACGAGCAGTACTTC.

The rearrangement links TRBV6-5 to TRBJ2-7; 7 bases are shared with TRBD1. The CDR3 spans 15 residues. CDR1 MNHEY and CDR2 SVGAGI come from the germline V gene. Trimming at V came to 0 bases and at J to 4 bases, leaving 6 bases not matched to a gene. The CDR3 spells CASSYSRGQRYEQYF. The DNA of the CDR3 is TGTGCCAGCAGTTACTCGAGGGGGCAGCGATACGAGCAGTACTTC.

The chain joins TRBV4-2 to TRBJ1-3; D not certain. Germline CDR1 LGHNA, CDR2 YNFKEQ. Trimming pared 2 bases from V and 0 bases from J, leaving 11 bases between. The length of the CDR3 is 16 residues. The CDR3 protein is CASSQYQTVSGNTIYF. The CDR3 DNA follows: TGTGCCAGCAGCCAATACCAAACAGTCTCTGGAAACACCATATATTTT.

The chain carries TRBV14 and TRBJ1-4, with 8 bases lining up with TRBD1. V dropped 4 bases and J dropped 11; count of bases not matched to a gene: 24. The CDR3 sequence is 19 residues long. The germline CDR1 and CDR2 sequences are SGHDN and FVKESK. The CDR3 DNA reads TGTGCCAGCAGCCCGAAGGGTGGGACAGGCCCCCGGTCGGTCGAGAAACTGTTTTTT. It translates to CASSPKGGTGPRSVEKLFF.

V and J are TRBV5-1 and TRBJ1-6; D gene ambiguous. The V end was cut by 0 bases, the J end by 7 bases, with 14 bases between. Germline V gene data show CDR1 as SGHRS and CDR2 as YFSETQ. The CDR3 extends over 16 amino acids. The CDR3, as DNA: TGCGCCAGCAGCTTGGGGTTTCCCCGAAGGAATTCACCCCTCCACTTT. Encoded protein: CASSLGFPRRNSPLHF.

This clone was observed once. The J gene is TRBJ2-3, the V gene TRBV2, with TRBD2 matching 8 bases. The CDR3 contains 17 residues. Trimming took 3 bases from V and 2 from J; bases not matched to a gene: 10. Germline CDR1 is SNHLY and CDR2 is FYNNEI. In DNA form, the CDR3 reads TGTGCCAGCAGTGACCTCCTCGCGGGGGGCATCACAGATACGCAGTATTTT. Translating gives CASSDLLAGGITDTQYF.

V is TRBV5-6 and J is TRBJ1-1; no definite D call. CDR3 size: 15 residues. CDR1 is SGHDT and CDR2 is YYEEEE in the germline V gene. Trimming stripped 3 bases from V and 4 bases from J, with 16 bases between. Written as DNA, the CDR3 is TGTGCCAGCAGCTCTTCGACAAGGTTGCCCACTGAAGCTTTCTTT. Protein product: CASSSSTRLPTEAFF.

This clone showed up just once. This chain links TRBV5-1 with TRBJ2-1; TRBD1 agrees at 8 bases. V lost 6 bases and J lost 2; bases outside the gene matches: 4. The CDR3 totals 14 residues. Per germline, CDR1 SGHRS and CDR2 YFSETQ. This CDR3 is CASTSGGPYNEQFF. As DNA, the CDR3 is TGCGCCAGCACATCAGGGGGCCCCTACAATGAGCAGTTCTTC.

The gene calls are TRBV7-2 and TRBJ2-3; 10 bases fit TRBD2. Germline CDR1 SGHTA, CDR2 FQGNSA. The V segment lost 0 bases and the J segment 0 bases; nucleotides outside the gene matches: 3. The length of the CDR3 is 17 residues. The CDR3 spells CASSLAFSGGSTDTQYF. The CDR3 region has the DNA TGTGCCAGCAGCTTAGCTTTTAGCGGGGGGAGCACAGATACGCAGTATTTT.

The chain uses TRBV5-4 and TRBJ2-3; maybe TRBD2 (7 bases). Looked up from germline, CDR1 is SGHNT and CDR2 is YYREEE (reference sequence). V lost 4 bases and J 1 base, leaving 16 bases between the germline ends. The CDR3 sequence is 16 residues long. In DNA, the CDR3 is TGTGCCAGCAGCAACCCAGGGGCGGGGGGCACAGATACGCAGTATTTT. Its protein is CASSNPGAGGTDTQYF.

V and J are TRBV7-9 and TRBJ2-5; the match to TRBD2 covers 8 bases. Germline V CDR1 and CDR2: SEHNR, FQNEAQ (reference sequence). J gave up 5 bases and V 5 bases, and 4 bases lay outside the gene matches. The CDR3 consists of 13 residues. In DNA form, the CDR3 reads TGTGCCAGCAGCCCACGGACTAGCGAGACCCAGTACTTC. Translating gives CASSPRTSETQYF.